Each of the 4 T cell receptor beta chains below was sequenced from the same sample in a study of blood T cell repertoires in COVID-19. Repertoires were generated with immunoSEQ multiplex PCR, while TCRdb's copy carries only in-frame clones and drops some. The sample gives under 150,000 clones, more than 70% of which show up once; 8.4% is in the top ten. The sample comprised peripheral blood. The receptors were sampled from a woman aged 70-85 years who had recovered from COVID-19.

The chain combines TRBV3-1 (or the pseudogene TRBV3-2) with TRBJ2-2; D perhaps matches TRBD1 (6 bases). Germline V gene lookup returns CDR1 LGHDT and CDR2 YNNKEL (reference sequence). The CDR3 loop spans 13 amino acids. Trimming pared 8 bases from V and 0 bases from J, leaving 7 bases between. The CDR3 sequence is CASRTANTGELFF. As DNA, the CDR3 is TGTGCCAGCCGGACAGCGAACACCGGGGAGCTGTTTTTT.

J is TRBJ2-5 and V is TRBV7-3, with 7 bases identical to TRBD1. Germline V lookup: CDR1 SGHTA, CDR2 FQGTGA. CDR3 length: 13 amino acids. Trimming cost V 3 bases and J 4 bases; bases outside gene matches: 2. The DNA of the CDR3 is TGTGCCAGCAGCTTCAAGGGGGCAGAGACCCAGTACTTC. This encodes CASSFKGAETQYF.

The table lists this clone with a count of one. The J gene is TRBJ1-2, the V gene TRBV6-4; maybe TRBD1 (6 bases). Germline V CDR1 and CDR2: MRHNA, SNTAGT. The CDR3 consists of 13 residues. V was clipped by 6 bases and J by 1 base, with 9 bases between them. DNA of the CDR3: TGTGCCAGCAGCCAGGGGTTTAACTATGGCTACACCTTC. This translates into CASSQGFNYGYTF.

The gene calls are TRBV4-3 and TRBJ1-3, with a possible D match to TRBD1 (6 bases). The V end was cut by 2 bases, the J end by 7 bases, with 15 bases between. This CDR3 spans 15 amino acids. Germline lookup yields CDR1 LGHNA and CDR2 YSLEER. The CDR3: CASSQNRVKGNTIYF. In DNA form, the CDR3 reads TGCGCCAGCAGCCAAAACAGGGTAAAAGGGAACACCATATATTTT.